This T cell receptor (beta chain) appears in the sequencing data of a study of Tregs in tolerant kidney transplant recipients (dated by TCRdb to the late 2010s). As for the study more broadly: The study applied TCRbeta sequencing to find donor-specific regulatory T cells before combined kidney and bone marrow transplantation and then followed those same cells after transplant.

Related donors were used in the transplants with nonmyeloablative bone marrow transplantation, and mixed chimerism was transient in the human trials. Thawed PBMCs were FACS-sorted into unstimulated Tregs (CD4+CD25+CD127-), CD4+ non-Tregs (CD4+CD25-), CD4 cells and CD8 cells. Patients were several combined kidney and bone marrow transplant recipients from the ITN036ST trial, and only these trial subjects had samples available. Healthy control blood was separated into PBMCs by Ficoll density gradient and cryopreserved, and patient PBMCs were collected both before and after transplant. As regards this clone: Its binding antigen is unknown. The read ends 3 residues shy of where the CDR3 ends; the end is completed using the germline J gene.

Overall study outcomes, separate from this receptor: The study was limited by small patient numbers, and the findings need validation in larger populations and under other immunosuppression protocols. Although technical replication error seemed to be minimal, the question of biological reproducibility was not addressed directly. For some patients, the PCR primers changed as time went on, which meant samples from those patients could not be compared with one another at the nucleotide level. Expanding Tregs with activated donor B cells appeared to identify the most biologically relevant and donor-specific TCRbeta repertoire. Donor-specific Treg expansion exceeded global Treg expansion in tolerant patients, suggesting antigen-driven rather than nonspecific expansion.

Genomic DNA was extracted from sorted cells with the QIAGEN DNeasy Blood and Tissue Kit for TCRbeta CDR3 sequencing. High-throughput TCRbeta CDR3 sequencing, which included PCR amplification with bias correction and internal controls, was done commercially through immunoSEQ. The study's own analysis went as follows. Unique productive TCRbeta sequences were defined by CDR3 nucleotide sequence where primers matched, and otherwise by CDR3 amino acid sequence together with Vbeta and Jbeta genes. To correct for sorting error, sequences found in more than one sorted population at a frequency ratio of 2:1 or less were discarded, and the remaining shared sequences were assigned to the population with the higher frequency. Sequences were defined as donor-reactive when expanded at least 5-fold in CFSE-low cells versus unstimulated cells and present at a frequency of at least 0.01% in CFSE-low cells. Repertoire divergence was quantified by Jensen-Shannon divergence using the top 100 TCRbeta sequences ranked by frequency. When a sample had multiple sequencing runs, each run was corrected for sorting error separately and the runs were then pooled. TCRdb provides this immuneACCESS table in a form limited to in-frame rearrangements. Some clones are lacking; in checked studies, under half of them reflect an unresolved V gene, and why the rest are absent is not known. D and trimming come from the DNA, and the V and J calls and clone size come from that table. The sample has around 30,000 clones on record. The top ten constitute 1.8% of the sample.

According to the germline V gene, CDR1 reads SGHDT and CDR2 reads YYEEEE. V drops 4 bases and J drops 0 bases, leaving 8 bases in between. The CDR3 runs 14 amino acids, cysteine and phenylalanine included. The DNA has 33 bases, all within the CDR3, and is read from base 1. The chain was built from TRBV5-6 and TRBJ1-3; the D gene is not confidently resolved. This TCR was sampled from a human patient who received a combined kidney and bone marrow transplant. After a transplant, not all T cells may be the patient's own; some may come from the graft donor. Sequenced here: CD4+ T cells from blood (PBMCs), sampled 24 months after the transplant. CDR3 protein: CASSPVYSGNTIYF. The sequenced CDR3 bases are TGTGCCAGCAGCCCTGTCTACTCTGGAAACACC. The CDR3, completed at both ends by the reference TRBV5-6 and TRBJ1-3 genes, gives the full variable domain DAGVTQSPTHLIKTRGQQVTLRCSPKSGHDTVSWYQQALGQGPQFIFQYYEEEERQRGNFPDRFSGHQFPNYSSELNVNALLLGDSALYLCASSPVYSGNTIYFGEGSWLTVV.